One and the same sample provided the 14 T cell receptor beta chains below, sequenced in a study of blood T cell repertoires in COVID-19. Using immunoSEQ multiplex PCR, the repertoire was profiled, and TCRdb retains in-frame clones only, with some absent. This table holds 120,000 to 150,000 clones, around 87% found once. Sequenced input: peripheral blood. The receptors were sampled from a woman aged 55-70 years with active COVID-19.

The chain combines TRBV29-1 with TRBJ1-1; 7 nucleotides line up with TRBD1. The CDR3 contains 15 residues. Unmatched junction bases numbered 5, after V lost 1 base and J lost 0 bases. CDR1 and CDR2 (germline): SQVTM, ANQGSEA. The CDR3 DNA sequence: TGCAGCGTTGAAGGCGACAGGGCGGTGAACACTGAAGCTTTCTTT. Protein sequence: CSVEGDRAVNTEAFF. Based on the CDR3 plus reference TRBV29-1 and TRBJ1-1, the full variable domain is SAVISQKPSRDICQRGTSLTIQCQVDSQVTMMFWYRQQPGQSLTLIATANQGSEATYESGFVIDKFPISRPNLTFSTLTVSNMSPEDSSIYLCSVEGDRAVNTEAFFGQGTRLTVV.

The CDR3 bases are TGTGCCAGCGCTAAGGAACAGCCAGATACGCAGTATTTT. It translates to CASAKEQPDTQYF. The V gene is TRBV2, the J gene TRBJ2-3; D remains ambiguous. V lost 8 bases, J lost 4 bases, and 13 bases lay in between. Per germline, CDR1 SNHLY and CDR2 FYNNEI. CDR3 length equals 13 residues. Looking up the rest from reference TRBV2 and TRBJ2-3 gives the full variable domain: EPEVTQTPSHQVTQMGQEVILRCVPISNHLYFYWYRQILGQKVEFLVSFYNNEISEKSEIFDDQFSVERPDGSNFTLKIRSTKLEDSAMYFCASAKEQPDTQYFGPGTRLTVL.

Turning to this clone: The sample carries other DNA sequences with the same CDR3. This chain connects TRBV27 to TRBJ2-7; 11 bases line up with TRBD2. This CDR3 region has 13 residues. CDR1 and CDR2 (germline): MNHEY, SMNVEV (reference sequence). V lost 5 bases and J lost 4; bases outside the gene matches: 1. As DNA, the CDR3 is TGTGCCAGCAGTGGGACTAGCGGTTACGAGCAGTACTTC. Protein: CASSGTSGYEQYF.

The V and J genes are TRBV7-9 and TRBJ2-7; tentative D call: TRBD2 (7 bases). The CDR3 spans 16 residues. Germline CDR1 reads SEHNR; CDR2 reads FQNEAQ (reference sequence). Trimming shortened V by 3 bases and J by 2 bases, and 17 bases separated the two germline ends. The CDR3 coding sequence is TGTGCCAGCAGCTTCCCCCCGGGGGGCTCCCCCTACGAGCAGTACTTC. As protein: CASSFPPGGSPYEQYF.

This chain joins TRBV19 and TRBJ2-7; 7 positions match TRBD2. The CDR3 runs to 16 residues. Germline-derived CDR1 and CDR2 are LNHDA and SQIVND (reference sequence). V lost 4 bases, J lost 3 bases, and 12 bases stayed unmatched. The CDR3 coding sequence is TGTGCCAGTAGTACCCGTGTGGGAGGGCACCTCTACGAGCAGTACTTC. Protein sequence: CASSTRVGGHLYEQYF.

The chain employs TRBV7-2 and TRBJ1-5, with D hard to call. With 1 base removed from V and 1 base from J, the gap between germline ends came to 14 bases. The CDR3 runs to 17 residues. Germline V gene data show CDR1 as SGHTA and CDR2 as FQGNSA. Here the CDR3 reads CASSLENGLASNQPQHF. The CDR3 region has the DNA TGTGCCAGCAGCTTAGAAAATGGGCTAGCGAGCAATCAGCCCCAGCATTTT.

This clone came up once. V and J are TRBV20-1 and TRBJ1-2; 7 bases fit TRBD1. The CDR3 sequence is 13 residues long. V trimming: 3 bases; J trimming: 4 bases; junction bases outside the gene matches: 5. Germline CDR1 and CDR2: DFQATT and SNEGSKA (reference sequence). The CDR3 region has the DNA TGCAGTGCTAGTAGGGGGCGCGGCTATGGCTACACCTTC. Its protein product is CSASRGRGYGYTF.

The chain employs TRBV28 and TRBJ1-2; D remains unclear. The germline V and J ends were trimmed by 3 bases and 2 bases, with 7 bases remaining between them. The CDR3 is 13 residues long. Germline V gives CDR1 MDHEN, CDR2 SYDVKM. In DNA form, the CDR3 reads TGTGCCAGCAGTTTCACCCTAAACTATGGCTACACCTTC. Amino acids: CASSFTLNYGYTF.

This chain links TRBV6-2 or TRBV6-3 with TRBJ2-1; D might be TRBD2 (6 bases). Germline V CDR1 and CDR2: MNHEY, SVGEGT. The CDR3 runs 15 residues. Deletions cut 2 bases from V and 7 bases from J, with 15 bases between. CDR3: CASSYGGTGRNEQFF. CDR3 DNA sequence: TGTGCCAGCAGTTACGGGGGGACTGGGCGGAATGAGCAGTTCTTC.

This sequence joins TRBV18 and TRBJ2-1, with 14 positions matching TRBD2. Trimming cost V 3 bases and J 10 bases; bases outside gene matches: 8. Germline V gene sequence: CDR1 KGHSH, CDR2 LQKENI. The CDR3 has 16 residues. The CDR3 here is CASSPPGLAGVDEQFF. The CDR3 region has the DNA TGTGCCAGCTCACCCCCGGGACTAGCGGGAGTGGACGAGCAGTTCTTC. Filled out from reference TRBV18 and TRBJ2-1, the complete variable domain reads NAGVMQNPRHLVRRRGQEARLRCSPMKGHSHVYWYRQLPEEGLKFMVYLQKENIIDESGMPKERFSAEFPKEGPSILRIQQVVRGDSAAYFCASSPPGLAGVDEQFFGPGTRLTVL.

V and J are TRBV28 and TRBJ2-2; 8 nucleotides line up with TRBD2. V lost 3 bases, J lost 5 bases, and 5 bases stayed unmatched. Germline V lookup: CDR1 MDHEN, CDR2 SYDVKM. This CDR3 is 15 amino acids long. This CDR3 reads CASSFSGGGTGELFF. DNA of the CDR3: TGTGCCAGCAGTTTCTCAGGCGGGGGGACCGGGGAGCTGTTTTTT.

This chain uses TRBV5-8 with TRBJ1-6, with D possibly TRBD1 on 6 matching bases. The V and J ends lost 6 bases and 0 bases respectively, with 13 bases between them. The CDR3 runs to 16 residues. The germline V gene encodes CDR1 SGHTS and CDR2 YDEGEE. CDR3 loop: CASKQGPSSYNSPLHF. CDR3 sequence (DNA): TGTGCCAGCAAACAGGGTCCCAGCTCCTATAATTCACCCCTCCACTTT.

This chain links TRBV2 with TRBJ1-4; D unresolved. The V and J ends lost 9 bases and 8 bases respectively, with 13 bases between them. The CDR3 has 12 residues. Germline V CDR1 and CDR2: SNHLY, FYNNEI. The CDR3 coding sequence is TGTGCCAGTCAACTAGGAGTAGAAAAACTGTTTTTT. Its translation: CASQLGVEKLFF.

This chain connects TRBV4-2 to TRBJ2-6; D is unresolved. Germline V lookup: CDR1 LGHNA, CDR2 YNFKEQ. Trimming took off 0 bases at V and 4 bases at J, with 16 bases between the two ends. The CDR3 covers 18 residues. CDR3 DNA: TGTGCCAGCAGCCAAGAGGGCTTACGCCTGAGCGGGGCCAACGTCCTGACTTTC. It yields the protein CASSQEGLRLSGANVLTF.